A single sample is the source of the 21 T cell receptor beta chains below, sequenced in a study of blood T cell repertoires in COVID-19. Clones were read by immunoSEQ multiplex PCR, and TCRdb kept only the in-frame ones, dropping some. Of about 240,000 clones listed, 70% to 90% are singletons. Specimen: peripheral blood. The receptors were sampled from a woman aged 70-85 years with active or convalescent COVID-19.

This clone has just a few counts. The chain is built from TRBV2 and TRBJ1-4; TRBD1 matches 9 bases. Trimming at V came to 4 bases and at J to 6 bases, leaving 12 bases not matched to a gene. Germline V gene sequence: CDR1 SNHLY, CDR2 FYNNEI. The CDR3 covers 17 residues. The CDR3 here is CASSVNTPGQGHEKLFF. The CDR3, as DNA: TGTGCCAGCAGTGTAAACACCCCGGGACAGGGACATGAAAAACTGTTTTTT.

CDR3 in amino acids: CATSENLYRAGEQFF. For the CDR3, the DNA is TGTGCCACCAGTGAAAATCTATACAGGGCCGGTGAGCAGTTCTTC. The chain joins TRBV24-1 to TRBJ2-1, with D maybe TRBD1 (6 bases). Germline lookup yields CDR1 KGHDR and CDR2 SFDVKD. The length of the CDR3 is 15 residues. The V and J ends lost 4 bases and 9 bases respectively, with 18 bases between them.

The chain links TRBV18 to TRBJ2-7; 7 bases match TRBD1. CDR1 is KGHSH and CDR2 is LQKENI in the germline V gene. This CDR3 is built from 13 residues. V lost 6 bases and J lost 5; bases outside the gene matches: 7. The CDR3, as DNA: TGTGCCAGCTCCTCCGGGACAGACAACGAGCAGTACTTC. This translates into CASSSGTDNEQYF.

In DNA form, the CDR3 reads TGTGCCAGCAGTTTGACAGGTCTCACTATAAACACTGAAGCTTTCTTT. It is translated as CASSLTGLTINTEAFF. The chain combines TRBV27 with TRBJ1-1; TRBD1 might be the D (6 bases). This CDR3 contains 16 residues. V lost 3 bases, J lost 2 bases, and 16 bases lay in between. Germline CDR1 and CDR2: MNHEY and SMNVEV (reference sequence).

The rearrangement joins TRBV10-1 to TRBJ1-1; TRBD1 matches at 7 bases. The J segment lost 1 base and the V segment lost 6 bases, leaving 8 bases of the junction unmatched. CDR1 is WNHNN, CDR2 SYGVQD, per germline (reference sequence). The CDR3 sequence is 15 residues long. DNA for the CDR3: TGCGCCAGCAGACCCGGGACAGCGAAGAACACTGAAGCTTTCTTT. The encoded protein is CASRPGTAKNTEAFF.

The genes are TRBV6-6 and TRBJ2-1; TRBD2 matches 8 bases. The CDR3 is 13 amino acids. Germline V lookup: CDR1 MNHNY, CDR2 SVGAGI (reference sequence). V was pared by 6 bases and J by 7 bases, with 5 bases of the junction left unmatched. The CDR3 DNA follows: TGTGCCAGCAGCCCGGGACTAGGAAATGAGCAGTTCTTC. It encodes CASSPGLGNEQFF.

This rearrangement joins TRBV5-1 to TRBJ1-1, with D possibly being TRBD1 (5 bases). CDR1 SGHRS and CDR2 YFSETQ come from the germline V gene. This CDR3 is built from 14 residues. Trimming took 6 bases from V and 2 from J, leaving 14 bases between them. CDR3 loop: CASNPLGLNTEAFF. CDR3 nucleotides: TGCGCCAGCAATCCGCTGGGACTCAACACTGAAGCTTTCTTT.

The chain carries TRBV6-5 and TRBJ1-5; 8 bases are a match to TRBD1. There are 15 residues in the CDR3. The germline V gene has CDR1 MNHEY and CDR2 SVGAGI. After removal of 5 bases from V and 6 bases from J, the junction contained 9 bases not matched to a gene. The CDR3 DNA reads TGTGCCAGCAGTCCCGTCAGGGGGCTATCTCAGCCCCAGCATTTT. Protein: CASSPVRGLSQPQHF.

This chain uses TRBV4-1 with TRBJ1-1; D perhaps matches TRBD1 (6 bases). CDR3 length: 14 residues. CDR1 MGHRA and CDR2 YSYEKL come from the germline V gene. The ends were cut back, 4 bases at V and 1 base at J, with 10 bases in the middle. CDR3 bases: TGCGCCAGCAGCCGACAGGACGAGAACACTGAAGCTTTCTTT. As protein: CASSRQDENTEAFF.

The V call is TRBV4-1, the J call TRBJ1-2; D unresolved. Between the trimmed V and J ends, which lost 0 bases and 4 bases, there was a span of 3 bases. This CDR3 is built from 12 residues. From germline, CDR1 is MGHRA and CDR2 YSYEKL. CDR3 in DNA: TGCGCCAGCAGCCAAGACAGCTATGGCTACACCTTC. It translates to CASSQDSYGYTF.

The genes are TRBV6-5 and TRBJ1-6; D perhaps matches TRBD1 (6 bases). CDR1 and CDR2 (germline): MNHEY, SVGAGI. Trimming took off 6 bases at V and 4 bases at J, with 13 bases between the two ends. CDR3 length equals 15 residues. CDR3 sequence reads: CASRQQGHYNSPLHF. The CDR3 coding sequence is TGTGCCAGCAGGCAACAGGGACATTATAATTCACCCCTCCACTTT.

This clone was observed a single time. V is TRBV4-3 and J is TRBJ2-2; 9 bases are a match to TRBD2. CDR1 is LGHNA, CDR2 YSLEER, per germline. V dropped 7 bases and J dropped 4; count of bases not matched to a gene: 4. The CDR3 runs to 14 residues. The DNA of the CDR3 is TGCGCCAGCACATGGCGGGGGGGCACCGGGGAGCTGTTTTTT. Amino acid sequence: CASTWRGGTGELFF.

This clone appeared a few times. This sequence joins TRBV11-2 and TRBJ1-6; D may be TRBD1 (5 bases). The germline V gene has CDR1 SGHAT and CDR2 FQNNGV. V gave up 4 bases and J gave up 13 bases, with 20 bases separating them. This CDR3 spans 15 amino acids. Here the CDR3 DNA reads TGTGCCAGCAGCTCCCAGGGCATCCGGTATGAGCCCCTCCACTTT. Protein sequence: CASSSQGIRYEPLHF.

The chain couples TRBV6-5 to TRBJ2-2; D not certain. Trimming left V 4 bases short and J 0 bases short, with 9 bases between. Germline CDR1 and CDR2: MNHEY and SVGAGI. The CDR3 runs 15 residues. The CDR3 coding sequence is TGTGCCAGCAGTTTCCTCGACACGAACACCGGGGAGCTGTTTTTT. It encodes CASSFLDTNTGELFF.

V and J are TRBV5-1 and TRBJ2-5, with 7 positions matching TRBD1. Per the germline V gene, CDR1 is SGHRS and CDR2 is YFSETQ. The V gene end was trimmed by 4 bases and the J gene end by 5 bases; junction bases not matched to a gene: 8. The CDR3 has 14 amino acids. Written as DNA, the CDR3 is TGCGCCAGCAGCCGGGACAGTTCAAGGGAGACCCAGTACTTC. It yields the protein CASSRDSSRETQYF.

This rearrangement joins TRBV18 to TRBJ2-1; 7 bases are a match to TRBD1. V shed 3 bases and J 3 bases; nucleotides not matched to a gene: 8. CDR1 is KGHSH and CDR2 is LQKENI in the germline V gene. The CDR3 extends over 16 amino acids. CDR3 sequence (DNA): TGTGCCAGCTCACCCGAAATAGGGGGCCTCTACAATGAGCAGTTCTTC. Its protein product is CASSPEIGGLYNEQFF.

This clone has a single count. The rearrangement joins TRBV6-5 to TRBJ1-1, with D tentatively TRBD1 (5 bases). With 6 bases removed from V and 11 bases from J, the gap between germline ends came to 19 bases. The germline V gene encodes CDR1 MNHEY and CDR2 SVGAGI. CDR3 size: 13 residues. The CDR3: CASSPSDPGGAFF. In DNA form, the CDR3 reads TGTGCCAGCAGCCCCTCAGACCCCGGGGGGGCTTTCTTT.

This clone appeared a single time. The chain joins TRBV19 to TRBJ2-1; 9 bases agree with TRBD2. The CDR3 spans 18 residues. Looked up from germline, CDR1 is LNHDA and CDR2 is SQIVND (reference sequence). V lost 2 bases, J lost 3 bases, and 11 bases stayed unmatched. The CDR3 DNA reads as TGTGCCAGTAGTATACAACATTCATCTAGCGGGGTCTACAATGAGCAGTTCTTC. Protein product: CASSIQHSSSGVYNEQFF.

This clone was seen more than once but under ten times. V and J are TRBV11-2 and TRBJ1-5; the match to TRBD1 covers 9 bases. The CDR3 consists of 14 residues. CDR1 is SGHAT and CDR2 is FQNNGV in the germline V gene. V gave up 5 bases and J gave up 5 bases; unmatched junction bases: 4. The CDR3 region is CASSPGTGYQPQHF. In DNA, the CDR3 is TGTGCCAGCAGCCCCGGGACAGGGTATCAGCCCCAGCATTTT.

The V and J genes are TRBV6-5 and TRBJ1-2; TRBD1 is a possible D gene (6 bases). From germline, CDR1 is MNHEY and CDR2 SVGAGI. This CDR3 is built from 12 residues. V was shortened by 8 bases and J by 8 bases, with 15 bases between the two germline ends. Here the CDR3 DNA reads TGTGCCAGCGCACAGGGTGGGGGAGGCTACACCTTC. Its translation is CASAQGGGGYTF.

The rearrangement joins TRBV20-1 to TRBJ1-2; D is ambiguous. V was pared by 3 bases and J by 2 bases, with 16 bases between. The V gene's germline CDR1 is DFQATT and CDR2 SNEGSKA (reference sequence). This CDR3 has 15 amino acids. In DNA form, the CDR3 reads TGCAGTGCTAGTCCCAGTTCCGGGGTGAACTATGGCTACACCTTC. It translates to CSASPSSGVNYGYTF.